This T cell receptor (beta chain) was obtained from a study of T cell repertoires in ileal Crohn's disease. The wider study: Patients had a median approximately 7.5-year disease duration, and less than 45% were active smokers. Operated complications were stricturing disease (61%) and penetrating disease (about 40%). About half of patients got postoperative therapy: about ten thiopurines, around 18 anti-TNF.

Repertoires were generated with immunoSEQ multiplex PCR, while TCRdb's copy carries only in-frame clones and drops some. The profile shows around 15,000 clones, 80% of them singletons. Eligibility required adulthood, ileal or ileocolonic Crohn's disease and indicated ileocolonic resection. The CDR3 loop spans 12 amino acids. CDR1 and CDR2 from the germline V gene are LNHDA and SQIVND (reference sequence). V lost 7 bases, J lost 14 bases, and 8 bases stayed unmatched. The clonotype originates from an adult with Crohn's disease. The chain carries TRBV19 and TRBJ1-2, with 12 bases matching TRBD1. The sample taken for sequencing was ileal tissue. The CDR3 coding sequence is TGTGCCAGTACCCCGGGACAGGGGGCGAGGACCTTC. Translating gives CASTPGQGARTF. The whole variable domain, remainder taken from reference TRBV19 and TRBJ1-2, is DGGITQSPKYLFRKEGQNVTLSCEQNLNHDAMYWYRQDPGQGLRLIYYSQIVNDFQKGDIAEGYSVSREKKESFPLTVTSAQKNPTAFYLCASTPGQGARTFGSGTRLTVV.